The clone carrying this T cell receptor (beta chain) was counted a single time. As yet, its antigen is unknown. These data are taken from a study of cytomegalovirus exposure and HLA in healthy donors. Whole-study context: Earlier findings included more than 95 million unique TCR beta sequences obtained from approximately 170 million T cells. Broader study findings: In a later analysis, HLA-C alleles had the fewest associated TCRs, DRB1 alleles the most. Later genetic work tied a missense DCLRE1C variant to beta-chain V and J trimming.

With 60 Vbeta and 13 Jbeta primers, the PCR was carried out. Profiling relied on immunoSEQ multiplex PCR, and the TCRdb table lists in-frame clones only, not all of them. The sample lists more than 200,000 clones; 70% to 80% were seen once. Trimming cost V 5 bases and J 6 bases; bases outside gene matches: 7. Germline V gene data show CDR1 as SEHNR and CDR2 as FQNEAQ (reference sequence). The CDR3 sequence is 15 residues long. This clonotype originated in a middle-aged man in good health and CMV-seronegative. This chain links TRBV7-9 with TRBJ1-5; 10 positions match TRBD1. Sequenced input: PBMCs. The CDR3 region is CASSKTGGSGQPQHF. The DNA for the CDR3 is TGTGCCAGCAGCAAGACAGGGGGCTCGGGTCAGCCCCAGCATTTT.